These T cell receptor beta chains were read from a single sample in a study of graft-versus-host responses after intestinal transplantation. Sequenced by immunoSEQ multiplex PCR; TCRdb stores in-frame clones only, minus some. This table holds almost 4,500 clones, about 65% found once. Sample: ileum tissue, taken 17 days after transplant. These receptor sequences come from a human patient who received an intestinal transplant, so some T cells may come from the graft donor. Both conserved end residues are part of each CDR3. Fields, in order: J gene, clone size, V gene, CDR3 length, D gene, CDR3 protein, CDR3 DNA. D genes are given only for firm matches. Clone size is not always given. Where it is, it says once, few, many or a class for expanded clones.

J: TRBJ2-5
size: .
V: TRBV6-6
length: 14
D: .
CDR3: CASSSLQGSETQYF
DNA: TGTGCCAGCAGTTCCCTCCAGGGATCCGAGACCCAGTACTTC

J: TRBJ2-3
size: .
V: TRBV9
length: 13
D: .
CDR3: CASSVDAADTQYF
DNA: TGTGCCAGCAGCGTAGATGCGGCAGATACGCAGTATTTT

J: TRBJ1-2
size: .
V: TRBV7-2
length: 12
D: .
CDR3: CASSLTNYGYTF
DNA: TGTGCCAGCAGCTTGACAAACTATGGCTACACCTTC

J: TRBJ2-5
size: once
V: TRBV2
length: 11
D: .
CDR3: CASSDLETQYF
DNA: TGTGCCAGCAGTGACTTGGAGACCCAGTACTTC

J: TRBJ1-1
size: once
V: TRBV20-1
length: 11
D: .
CDR3: CSATSGGEAFF
DNA: TGCAGTGCCACAAGCGGCGGTGAAGCTTTCTTT

J: TRBJ2-1
size: .
V: TRBV6-5
length: 15
D: .
CDR3: CASRPPGGLSNEQFF
DNA: TGTGCCAGCAGGCCCCCGGGGGGCCTATCAAATGAGCAGTTCTTC

J: TRBJ2-1
size: .
V: TRBV30
length: 16
D: TRBD2
CDR3: CAWSTGTSGIYNEQFF
DNA: TGTGCCTGGAGTACGGGGACTAGCGGGATTTACAATGAGCAGTTCTTC

J: TRBJ1-6
size: .
V: TRBV27
length: 21
D: .
CDR3: CASRPKGGWGIWWSYNSPLHF
DNA: TGTGCCAGCAGACCCAAGGGAGGGTGGGGAATCTGGTGGTCCTATAATTCACCCCTCCACTTT

J: TRBJ2-1
size: .
V: TRBV28
length: 12
D: .
CDR3: CASSLQGNEQFF
DNA: TGTGCCAGCAGCCTACAGGGAAATGAGCAGTTCTTC

J: TRBJ2-5
size: .
V: TRBV2
length: 11
D: .
CDR3: CASEGGGTQYF
DNA: TGTGCCAGCGAGGGAGGGGGGACCCAGTACTTC

J: TRBJ2-2
size: .
V: TRBV9
length: 15
D: .
CDR3: CASSVGAVYTGELFF
DNA: TGTGCCAGCAGCGTCGGAGCGGTGTATACCGGGGAGCTGTTTTTT

J: TRBJ2-1
size: .
V: TRBV2
length: 13
D: .
CDR3: CASSGTFRHEQFF
DNA: TGTGCCAGCAGTGGGACATTTAGGCATGAGCAGTTCTTC

J: TRBJ1-5
size: .
V: TRBV2
length: 13
D: TRBD1
CDR3: CATTPDRDQPQHF
DNA: TGTGCCACTACACCTGACAGGGATCAGCCCCAGCATTTT

J: TRBJ2-1
size: .
V: TRBV6-5
length: 13
D: .
CDR3: CASRPQGHNEQFF
DNA: TGTGCCAGCAGACCGCAGGGCCACAATGAGCAGTTCTTC

J: TRBJ1-6
size: .
V: TRBV5-1
length: 15
D: .
CDR3: CASSDSQGRSSPLHF
DNA: TGCGCCAGCAGCGACTCACAGGGTAGGAGTTCACCCCTCCACTTT

J: TRBJ2-4
size: .
V: TRBV27
length: 14
D: TRBD2
CDR3: CASSRGGVGNIQYF
DNA: TGTGCCAGCAGCCGCGGGGGAGTAGGGAACATTCAGTACTTC

J: TRBJ1-1
size: .
V: TRBV7-6
length: 17
D: TRBD1
CDR3: CASSFYPRQGRNTEAFF
DNA: TGTGCCAGCAGTTTTTATCCCCGACAGGGGCGGAACACTGAAGCTTTCTTT

J: TRBJ2-3
size: .
V: TRBV2
length: 14
D: .
CDR3: CASSDPMGSYTQYF
DNA: TGTGCCAGCAGTGACCCCATGGGCTCATATACGCAGTATTTT

J: TRBJ2-3
size: .
V: TRBV5-6
length: 13
D: .
CDR3: CASSDSRTDTQYF
DNA: TGTGCCAGCAGCGACAGTCGCACAGATACGCAGTATTTT

J: TRBJ1-2
size: .
V: TRBV15
length: 14
D: .
CDR3: CATRQGITNYGYTF
DNA: TGTGCCACCCGGCAGGGCATCACTAACTATGGCTACACCTTC

J: TRBJ2-5
size: .
V: TRBV11-1
length: 14
D: .
CDR3: CASSGWGVGETQYF
DNA: TGTGCCAGCAGCGGCTGGGGGGTGGGAGAGACCCAGTACTTC

J: TRBJ1-1
size: few
V: TRBV10-3
length: 13
D: .
CDR3: CAIRDSGGPEAFF
DNA: TGTGCCATCAGGGACAGCGGGGGGCCTGAAGCTTTCTTT

J: TRBJ1-1
size: .
V: TRBV23-1
length: 20
D: TRBD1
CDR3: CASRKNDRGREEIRYTEAFF
DNA: TGCGCCAGCAGAAAAAACGACAGGGGGCGTGAGGAGATTAGATACACTGAAGCTTTCTTT

J: TRBJ2-6
size: .
V: TRBV1
length: 15
D: .
CDR3: CTSSLSGAGANVLTF
DNA: TGCACCAGCAGCCTTAGCGGGGCTGGGGCCAACGTCCTGACTTTC

J: TRBJ1-2
size: .
V: TRBV4-1
length: 15
D: .
CDR3: CASSQELPGNYGYTF
DNA: TGCGCCAGCAGCCAAGAACTACCCGGTAACTATGGCTACACCTTC

J: TRBJ2-1
size: .
V: TRBV5-5
length: 14
D: .
CDR3: CASSLGLPRNEQFF
DNA: TGTGCCAGCAGCTTGGGACTACCGAGGAATGAGCAGTTCTTC

J: TRBJ1-6
size: .
V: TRBV5-4
length: 14
D: .
CDR3: CASSDTEGGSPLHF
DNA: TGTGCCAGCAGCGATACCGAGGGCGGTTCACCCCTCCACTTT

J: TRBJ1-6
size: .
V: TRBV6-8
length: 15
D: TRBD1
CDR3: CASRQTGDGRSPLHF
DNA: TGTGCCAGCAGGCAAACAGGGGACGGTCGTTCACCCCTCCACTTT

J: TRBJ2-1
size: .
V: TRBV6-1
length: 12
D: .
CDR3: CASSEDRHEQFF
DNA: TGTGCCAGCAGTGAGGACAGACATGAGCAGTTCTTC

J: TRBJ1-4
size: .
V: TRBV12-2
length: 15
D: .
CDR3: CASRLADRVGEKLFF
DNA: TGTGCAAGTCGCTTAGCGGACAGGGTGGGTGAAAAACTGTTTTTT

J: TRBJ2-3
size: once
V: TRBV2
length: 14
D: .
CDR3: CASSELSYTDTQYF
DNA: TGTGCCAGCAGTGAACTAAGTTACACAGATACGCAGTATTTT

J: TRBJ1-3
size: .
V: TRBV2
length: 15
D: .
CDR3: CASREDSSSGNTIYF
DNA: TGTGCCAGCAGAGAAGACAGCAGCTCTGGAAACACCATATATTTT

J: TRBJ1-4
size: .
V: TRBV30
length: 15
D: TRBD1
CDR3: CAWRKQGLANEKLFF
DNA: TGTGCCTGGAGAAAACAGGGGTTAGCTAATGAAAAACTGTTTTTT

J: TRBJ2-3
size: .
V: TRBV9
length: 15
D: TRBD2
CDR3: CASSVAGAGGDTQYF
DNA: TGTGCCAGCAGCGTAGCAGGGGCGGGGGGGGATACGCAGTATTTT

J: TRBJ2-5
size: .
V: TRBV7-9
length: 16
D: .
CDR3: CASSFPQGWSEETQYF
DNA: TGTGCCAGCAGCTTTCCCCAGGGTTGGAGTGAAGAGACCCAGTACTTC

J: TRBJ1-2
size: medium-sized
V: TRBV5-4
length: 17
D: .
CDR3: CASSLGKVVQGMNGYTF
DNA: TGTGCCAGCAGCTTGGGGAAAGTGGTCCAGGGAATGAATGGCTACACCTTC

J: TRBJ1-2
size: .
V: TRBV7-2
length: 14
D: .
CDR3: CASSLRGVGYGYTF
DNA: TGTGCCAGCAGCCTCCGCGGGGTAGGCTATGGCTACACCTTC

J: TRBJ1-1
size: .
V: TRBV18
length: 13
D: .
CDR3: CASSRAEYTEAFF
DNA: TGTGCCAGCTCACGGGCAGAGTACACTGAAGCTTTCTTT